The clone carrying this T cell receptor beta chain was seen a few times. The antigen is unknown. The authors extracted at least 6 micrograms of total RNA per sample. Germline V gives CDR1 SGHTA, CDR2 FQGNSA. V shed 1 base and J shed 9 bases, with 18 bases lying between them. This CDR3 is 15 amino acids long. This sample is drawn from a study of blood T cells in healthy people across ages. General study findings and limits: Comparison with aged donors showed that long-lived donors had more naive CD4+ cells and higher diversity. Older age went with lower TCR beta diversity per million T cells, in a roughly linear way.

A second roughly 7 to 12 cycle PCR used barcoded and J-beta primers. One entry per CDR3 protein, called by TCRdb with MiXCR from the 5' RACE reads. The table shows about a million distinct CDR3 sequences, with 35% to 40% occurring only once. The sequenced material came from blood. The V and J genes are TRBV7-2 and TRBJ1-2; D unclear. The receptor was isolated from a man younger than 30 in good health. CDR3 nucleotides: TGTGCCAGCAGCTTAGAAGGAGGCCGAGGATGGAGCTACACCTTC. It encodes CASSLEGGRGWSYTF.